This T cell receptor beta chain was captured by sequencing in a study of tumor-infiltrating lymphocytes in primary liver carcinoma (dated by TCRdb to about 2017). The study in broad terms: Four to six patients with histopathologically diagnosed primary liver carcinoma underwent surgical resection in China between November 2015 and early 2016. High reproducibility was observed for the technical replicate repertoires, with mean shared-clone rates approximately 0.9 and correlation coefficients above 0.95. Each sample produced roughly 3.65 to 7.5 million productive TCRbeta reads, and read depth showed no significant difference between tissue types. The study combined TCRbeta repertoire sequencing, expression microarrays and whole-exome sequencing across five regions of each liver tumor, with adjacent normal tissue and blood. Of the five patients (three men and two women, aged 30 to 69 years), four had hepatocellular carcinoma and one had combined HCC and intrahepatic cholangiocarcinoma. TCRbeta repertoire sequencing covered 35 specimens from 5 patients: roughly 25 tumor regions, 5 adjacent noncancerous liver tissues and 5 peripheral blood samples. The five patients had tumors staged T1-T3 N0M0, with maximum diameters ranging from about 4.2 to 11 cm. The research as a whole found: The study included only a few patients, and the authors note findings should be validated in a larger study. Bulk unsorted samples precluded comparing CD4+ and CD8+ T cell repertoires. Repertoire overlap was found to be higher between tumor regions (mean roughly 36%) than between tumor-adjacent (roughly 17%) or tumor-blood (around 15%) pairs, consistent with antigen-driven expansion. A significantly larger repertoire fraction was made up by the top 250 clones in tumors than in blood (p = 0.039). Only the TCR beta chain was sequenced, which likely underestimates true repertoire diversity because unpaired alpha chains were not captured.

RNA from unsorted whole blood was extracted with TRIzol reagent, and germline DNA was obtained with the DNeasy Blood & Tissue kit. At the time of sampling, the patients were treatment-naive and had chronic HBV infection. Before surgery, about 4 milliliters of peripheral blood were collected into K2EDTA tubes. The germline V gene (reference sequence) sets CDR1 to MNHNY and CDR2 to SVGAGI. Trimming removed 0 bases from V and 5 bases from J, leaving 13 bases between the germline ends. The CDR3 is 15 residues long, counting both termini. CDR3 DNA is the only sequence kept; it has 45 bases, read in frame from the first base. Starting from approximately 0.5 ug total RNA, TCRbeta-specific cDNA was produced by reverse transcription with a constant-region primer and ProtoScript II reverse transcriptase. Three nested multiplex PCR rounds, following a slightly modified ARM-PCR procedure, were used to build the TCRbeta libraries. Each of the first two PCR rounds ran for approximately 10 cycles using multiplex TRBV1-TRBV30 forward primers together with a Cbeta reverse primer. Sample barcodes and Illumina adapters were added in a final 25-cycle PCR with Deep VentR polymerase. Before sequencing, amplicons of 200-500 bp were gel-purified using a QIAquick gel extraction kit. TCRbeta amplicons were sequenced on an Illumina HiSeq 2500 with 250-bp paired-end reads. The original pipeline was this. Quality trimming of reads was performed with Trimmomatic v0.33, and paired reads were merged with FLASH v1.2.11 so that full CDR3 sequences could be recovered. MiGEC v1.2.1b assigned V, D and J germline segments to the rearranged TCRbeta sequences. Clonotype statistics and Shannon-Wiener diversity indices were calculated with VDJtools v1.0.0. To reduce sampling bias, subsequent analyses other than the diversity analysis used only the 250 most abundant clonotypes in each sample. TCRdb's own reprocessing of the public reads used fastp at Q25 and MiXCR and kept productive beta chains. All rows with the same CDR3 protein become a single entry with the most common DNA and genes. What appears here as the V and J calls and clone size reflects TCRdb's work, not the paper's. The sample table holds about 350,000 distinct CDR3 sequences, of which around three fifths were seen once. Under 8.5% of the sample lies in the top ten.

As regards this clonotype: Its antigen is still unknown. This may arise from a read error, as a much more abundant clone is one base away. The final CDR3 position lacks the conserved phenylalanine or tryptophan, pointing to a likely read error.

The V gene is TRBV6-6 and the J gene is TRBJ1-1, with a tentative D gene TRBD1 over 5 matching bases. Sequences were obtained from peripheral blood. This sequence originates from a man in his forties or fifties with primary liver carcinoma and hepatitis B virus infection. The CDR3 sequence is CASSYSRDSNTEAFL. The DNA sequence reads TGTGCCAGCAGTTACTCGCGTGACAGTAATACTGAAGCTTTCCTT.